This T cell receptor (beta chain) was retrieved from a study of CD4 T cells in relation to SARS-CoV-2 and coronaviruses. Concerning this clone: The antigen is undetermined.

Before the COVID-19 pandemic, during about 2011-2019, CD4+ T cells were taken from unexposed donors. CD4+ T cells were isolated from the cells after about nine days of culture. J gave up 3 bases and V 4 bases, and 4 bases lay outside the gene matches. The CDR3 is made up of 15 amino acids. Germline assignment: CDR1 SGHDT and CDR2 YYEEEE. Clones were sequenced by immunoSEQ multiplex PCR, and TCRdb holds only the in-frame ones, with some missing. The table has more than 20,000 clones, 60% to 85% seen once; the top ten hold 13%. The chain uses TRBV5-6 and TRBJ2-4, with 10 positions matching TRBD1. The source material was CD4+ T cells from PBMCs, cultured in vitro. This clonotype was sampled from a human donor in good health. The CDR3 coding sequence is TGTGCCAGCAGCGTGACAGGGGGCGGCAAAAACATTCAGTACTTC. It is translated as CASSVTGGGKNIQYF.